What follows is one T cell receptor (beta chain) and its context. These data come from a study of blood T cell repertoires in COVID-19. Study-wide background: Acute and convalescent COVID-19 samples came from the United States, Italy and Spain. PBMCs, B-cell-depleted T cells, or T cells provided the cDNA or gDNA that made up the material.

Original processing notes: For nucleated cells, counts were estimated from reference gene primer amplification. Repertoires were generated with immunoSEQ multiplex PCR, while TCRdb's copy carries only in-frame clones and drops some. Clonal size and the V and J genes are those of that table, whereas D and trimming came from the DNA. The repertoire holds 85,000 to 130,000 clones, about 80% seen once, with 2.5% to 3.5% in the top ten. CDR1 and CDR2 from the germline V gene are MNHEY and SVGEGT. Trimming stripped 4 bases from V and 6 bases from J, with 10 bases between. The CDR3 totals 13 residues. The receptor was derived from a woman of 80 years or more with active or convalescent COVID-19. The chain links TRBV6-2 or TRBV6-3 to TRBJ1-5; no firm D call. The material sequenced was peripheral blood. The CDR3 DNA reads TGTGCCAGCAGTTGGCGGCTGAGTCAGCCCCAGCATTTT. It is translated as CASSWRLSQPQHF.